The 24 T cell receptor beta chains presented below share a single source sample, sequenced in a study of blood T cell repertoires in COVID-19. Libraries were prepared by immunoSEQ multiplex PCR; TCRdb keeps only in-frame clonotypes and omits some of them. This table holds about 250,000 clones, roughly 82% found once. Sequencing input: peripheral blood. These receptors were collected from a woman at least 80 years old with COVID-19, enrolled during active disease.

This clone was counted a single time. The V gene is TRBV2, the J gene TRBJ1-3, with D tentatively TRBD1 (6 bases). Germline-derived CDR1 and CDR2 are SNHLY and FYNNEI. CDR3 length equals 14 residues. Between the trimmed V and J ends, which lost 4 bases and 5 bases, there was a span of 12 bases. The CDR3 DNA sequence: TGTGCCAGCAGTGCAAGGACAGCTCGAAACACCATATATTTT. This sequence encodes CASSARTARNTIYF.

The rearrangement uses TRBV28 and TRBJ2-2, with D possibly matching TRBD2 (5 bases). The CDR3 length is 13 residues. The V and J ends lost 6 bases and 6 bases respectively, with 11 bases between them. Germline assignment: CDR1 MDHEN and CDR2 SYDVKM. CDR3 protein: CASRDPRAGELFF. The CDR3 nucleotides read TGTGCCAGCAGGGATCCGAGGGCCGGGGAGCTGTTTTTT.

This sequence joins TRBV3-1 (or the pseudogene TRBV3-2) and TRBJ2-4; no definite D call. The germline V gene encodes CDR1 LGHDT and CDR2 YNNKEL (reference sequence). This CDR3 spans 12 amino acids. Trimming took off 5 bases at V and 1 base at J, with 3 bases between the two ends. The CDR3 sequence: CASSEAKNIQYF. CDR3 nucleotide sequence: TGTGCCAGCAGCGAGGCCAAAAACATTCAGTACTTC.

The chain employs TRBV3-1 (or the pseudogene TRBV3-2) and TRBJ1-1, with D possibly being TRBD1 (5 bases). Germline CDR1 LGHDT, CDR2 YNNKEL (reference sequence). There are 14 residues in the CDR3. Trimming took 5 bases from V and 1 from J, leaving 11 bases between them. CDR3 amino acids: CASSNDRANTEAFF. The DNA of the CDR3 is TGTGCCAGCAGCAACGACAGAGCGAACACTGAAGCTTTCTTT.

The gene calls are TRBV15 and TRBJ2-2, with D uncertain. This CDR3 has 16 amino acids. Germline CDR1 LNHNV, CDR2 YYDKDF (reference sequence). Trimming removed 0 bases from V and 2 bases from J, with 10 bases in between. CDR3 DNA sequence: TGTGCCACCAGCAGAGATCCAGGTTTTAACACCGGGGAGCTGTTTTTT. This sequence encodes CATSRDPGFNTGELFF. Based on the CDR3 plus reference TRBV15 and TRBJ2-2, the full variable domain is DAMVIQNPRYQVTQFGKPVTLSCSQTLNHNVMYWYQQKSSQAPKLLFHYYDKDFNNEADTPDNFQSRRPNTSFCFLDIRSPGLGDTAMYLCATSRDPGFNTGELFFGEGSRLTVL.

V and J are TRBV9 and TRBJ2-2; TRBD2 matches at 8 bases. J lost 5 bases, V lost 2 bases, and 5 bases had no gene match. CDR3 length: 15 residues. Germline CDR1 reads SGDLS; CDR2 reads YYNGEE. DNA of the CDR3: TGTGCCAGCAGCGTCCCGGGACTAGATACCGGGGAGCTGTTTTTT. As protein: CASSVPGLDTGELFF. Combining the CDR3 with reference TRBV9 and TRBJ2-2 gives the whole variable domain DSGVTQTPKHLITATGQRVTLRCSPRSGDLSVYWYQQSLDQGLQFLIQYYNGEERAKGNILERFSAQQFPDLHSELNLSSLELGDSALYFCASSVPGLDTGELFFGEGSRLTVL.

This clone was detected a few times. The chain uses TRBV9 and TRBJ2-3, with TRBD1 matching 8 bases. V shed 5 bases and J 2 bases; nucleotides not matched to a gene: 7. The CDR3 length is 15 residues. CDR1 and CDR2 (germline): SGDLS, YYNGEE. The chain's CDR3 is CASSAGTGLTDTQYF. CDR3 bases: TGTGCCAGCAGTGCCGGGACAGGACTCACAGATACGCAGTATTTT.

Written as DNA, the CDR3 is TGTGCCAGTAGCTCACAGGGGGCCGGCAATCAGCCCCAGCATTTT. It specifies CASSSQGAGNQPQHF. The genes are TRBV19 and TRBJ1-5, with 9 bases lining up with TRBD1. In germline, CDR1 is LNHDA, CDR2 SQIVND (reference sequence). This CDR3 spans 15 amino acids. V lost 6 bases, J lost 2 bases, and 5 bases stayed unmatched.

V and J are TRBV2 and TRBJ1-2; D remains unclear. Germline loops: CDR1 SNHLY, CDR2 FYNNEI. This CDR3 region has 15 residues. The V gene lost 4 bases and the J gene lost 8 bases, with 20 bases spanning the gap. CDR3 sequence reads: CASSVGAGGIRGYTF. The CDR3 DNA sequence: TGTGCCAGCAGTGTGGGAGCCGGAGGGATCCGGGGCTACACCTTC. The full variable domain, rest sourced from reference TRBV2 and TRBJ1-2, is EPEVTQTPSHQVTQMGQEVILRCVPISNHLYFYWYRQILGQKVEFLVSFYNNEISEKSEIFDDQFSVERPDGSNFTLKIRSTKLEDSAMYFCASSVGAGGIRGYTFGSGTRLTVV.

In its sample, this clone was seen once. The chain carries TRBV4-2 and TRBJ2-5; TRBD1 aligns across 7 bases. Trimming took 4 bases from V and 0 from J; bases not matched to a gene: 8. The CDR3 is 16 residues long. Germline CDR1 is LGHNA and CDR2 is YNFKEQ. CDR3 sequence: CASSPGDRADQETQYF. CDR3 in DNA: TGTGCCAGCAGCCCGGGCGACAGGGCCGACCAAGAGACCCAGTACTTC.

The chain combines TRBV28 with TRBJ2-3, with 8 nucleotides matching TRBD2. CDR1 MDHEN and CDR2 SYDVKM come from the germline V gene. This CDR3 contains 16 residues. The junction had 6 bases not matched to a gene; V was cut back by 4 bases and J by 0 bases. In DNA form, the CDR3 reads TGTGCCAGCAGTTCATTAGCGGGGACTAGCACAGATACGCAGTATTTT. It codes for CASSSLAGTSTDTQYF.

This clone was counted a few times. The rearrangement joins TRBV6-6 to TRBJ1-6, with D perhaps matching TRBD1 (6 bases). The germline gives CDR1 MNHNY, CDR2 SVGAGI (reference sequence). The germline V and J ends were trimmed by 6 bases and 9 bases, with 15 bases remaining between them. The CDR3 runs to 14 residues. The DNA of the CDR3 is TGTGCCAGCAGCTGGGGGCCCAGTGCTTCACCCCTCCACTTT. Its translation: CASSWGPSASPLHF.

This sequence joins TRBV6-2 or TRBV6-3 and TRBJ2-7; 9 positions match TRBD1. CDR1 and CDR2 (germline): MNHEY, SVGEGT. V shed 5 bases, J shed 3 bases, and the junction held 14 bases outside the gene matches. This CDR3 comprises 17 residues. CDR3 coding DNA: TGTGCCAGCAGTAGAGGGGCCGGGACAGGGAGTAACTACGAGCAGTACTTC. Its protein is CASSRGAGTGSNYEQYF.

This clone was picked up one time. The CDR3 loop is CASSYSTSAQNIQYF. As DNA, the CDR3 is TGTGCCAGCAGTTACTCGACTAGCGCCCAAAACATTCAGTACTTC. This rearrangement joins TRBV6-5 to TRBJ2-4; 8 nucleotides match TRBD2. V gave up 0 bases and J gave up 5 bases; unmatched junction bases: 3. Germline loops: CDR1 MNHEY, CDR2 SVGAGI. This CDR3 is built from 15 residues.

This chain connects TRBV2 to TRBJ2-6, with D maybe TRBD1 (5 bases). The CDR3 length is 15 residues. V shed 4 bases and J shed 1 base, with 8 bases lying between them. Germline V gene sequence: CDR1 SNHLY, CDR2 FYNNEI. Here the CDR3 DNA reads TGTGCCAGCAGTGGACAGCCGTCTGGGGCCAACGTCCTGACTTTC. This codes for CASSGQPSGANVLTF.

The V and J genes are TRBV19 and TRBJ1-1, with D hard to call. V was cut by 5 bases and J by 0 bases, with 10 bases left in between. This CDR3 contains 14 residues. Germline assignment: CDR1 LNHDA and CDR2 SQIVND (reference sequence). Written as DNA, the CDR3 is TGTGCCAGTAGTGTGACAAGCATGAACACTGAAGCTTTCTTT. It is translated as CASSVTSMNTEAFF.

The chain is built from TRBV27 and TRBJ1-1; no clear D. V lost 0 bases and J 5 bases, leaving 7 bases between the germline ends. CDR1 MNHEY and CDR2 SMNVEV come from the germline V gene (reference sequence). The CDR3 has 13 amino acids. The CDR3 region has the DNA TGTGCCAGCAGTTTATCGGGCGGGACTGAAGCTTTCTTT. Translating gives CASSLSGGTEAFF.

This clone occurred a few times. CDR3 loop: CASSLAEPTGGARSYEQYF. CDR3 DNA sequence: TGTGCCAGCAGCTTAGCGGAGCCAACAGGGGGCGCAAGGAGCTACGAGCAGTACTTC. This chain links TRBV7-2 with TRBJ2-7, with 9 bases lining up with TRBD1. Germline V CDR1 and CDR2: SGHTA, FQGNSA. V shed 0 bases and J 3 bases; nucleotides not matched to a gene: 15. There are 19 residues in the CDR3.

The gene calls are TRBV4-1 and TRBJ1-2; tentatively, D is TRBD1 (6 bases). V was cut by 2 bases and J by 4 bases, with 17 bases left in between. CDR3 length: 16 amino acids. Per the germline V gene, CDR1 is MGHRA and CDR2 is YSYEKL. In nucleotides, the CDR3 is TGCGCCAGCAGCCAACCGAGTTGGACAGCAAGCTATGGCTACACCTTC. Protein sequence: CASSQPSWTASYGYTF.

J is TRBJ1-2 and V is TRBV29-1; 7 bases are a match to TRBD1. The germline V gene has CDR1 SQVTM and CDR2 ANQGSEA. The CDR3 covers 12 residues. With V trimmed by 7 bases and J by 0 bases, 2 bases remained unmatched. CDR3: CSAGQSNYGYTF. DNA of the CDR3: TGCAGCGCGGGACAGTCTAACTATGGCTACACCTTC. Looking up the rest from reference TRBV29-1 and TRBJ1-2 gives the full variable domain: SAVISQKPSRDICQRGTSLTIQCQVDSQVTMMFWYRQQPGQSLTLIATANQGSEATYESGFVIDKFPISRPNLTFSTLTVSNMSPEDSSIYLCSAGQSNYGYTFGSGTRLTVV.

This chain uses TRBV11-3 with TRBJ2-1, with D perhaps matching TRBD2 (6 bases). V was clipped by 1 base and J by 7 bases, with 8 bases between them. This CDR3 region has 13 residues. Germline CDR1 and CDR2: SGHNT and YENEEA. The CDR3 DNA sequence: TGTGCCAGCAGCTTAGGCGGGGAAAATGAGCAGTTCTTC. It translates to CASSLGGENEQFF.

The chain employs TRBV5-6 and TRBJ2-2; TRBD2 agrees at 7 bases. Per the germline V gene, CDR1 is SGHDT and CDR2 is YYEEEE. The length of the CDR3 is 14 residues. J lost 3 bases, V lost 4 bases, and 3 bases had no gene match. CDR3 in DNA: TGTGCCAGCAGCGCCGGGGGGTACACCGGGGAGCTGTTTTTT. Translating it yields CASSAGGYTGELFF. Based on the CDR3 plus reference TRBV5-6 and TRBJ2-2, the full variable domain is DAGVTQSPTHLIKTRGQQVTLRCSPKSGHDTVSWYQQALGQGPQFIFQYYEEEERQRGNFPDRFSGHQFPNYSSELNVNALLLGDSALYLCASSAGGYTGELFFGEGSRLTVL.

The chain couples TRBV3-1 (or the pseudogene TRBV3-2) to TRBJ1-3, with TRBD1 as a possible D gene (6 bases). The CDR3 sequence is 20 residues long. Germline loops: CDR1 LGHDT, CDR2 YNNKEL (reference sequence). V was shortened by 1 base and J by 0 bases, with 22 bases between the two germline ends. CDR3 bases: TGTGCCAGCAGCCAAGTCCCGGTAGGGGGGGTCGCTATCTCTGGAAACACCATATATTTT. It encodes CASSQVPVGGVAISGNTIYF.

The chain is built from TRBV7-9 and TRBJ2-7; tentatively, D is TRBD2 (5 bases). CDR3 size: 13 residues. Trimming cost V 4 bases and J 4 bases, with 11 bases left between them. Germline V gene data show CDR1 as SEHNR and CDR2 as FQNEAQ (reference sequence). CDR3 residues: CASSSPGGYEQYF. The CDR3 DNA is TGTGCCAGCAGCTCGCCCGGCGGGTACGAGCAGTACTTC.